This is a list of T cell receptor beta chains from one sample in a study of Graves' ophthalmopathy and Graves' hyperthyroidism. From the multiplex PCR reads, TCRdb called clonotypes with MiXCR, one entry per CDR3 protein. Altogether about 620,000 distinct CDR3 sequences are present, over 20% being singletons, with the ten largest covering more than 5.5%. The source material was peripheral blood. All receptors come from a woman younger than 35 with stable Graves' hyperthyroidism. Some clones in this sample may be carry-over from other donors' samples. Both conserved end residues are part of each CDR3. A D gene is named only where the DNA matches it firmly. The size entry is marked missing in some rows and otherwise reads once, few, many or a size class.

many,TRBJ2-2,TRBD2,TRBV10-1,TGCGCCAGCAGTGGATTGCGAGGCCTAGCGGGATCGGGCGGGGAGCTGTTTTTT,CASSGLRGLAGSGGELFF
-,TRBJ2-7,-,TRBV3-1,TGTGCCAGCAGCCTCAAGACCGGTTCTATTGCCTTC,CASSLKTGSIAF
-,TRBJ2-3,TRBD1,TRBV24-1,TGTGCCACCAGTGATATAGGACAGGGGTACGAGGGGTACACAGATACGCAGTATTTT,CATSDIGQGYEGYTDTQYF
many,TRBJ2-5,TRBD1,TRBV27,TGTGCCAGCAGTAAGCGGGACAGGGAGGGGGAGACCCAGTACTTC,CASSKRDREGETQYF
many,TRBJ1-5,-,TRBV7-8,TGTGCCAGCAGCTTACAAATAGACTACGGGAGATATCAGCCCCAGCATTTT,CASSLQIDYGRYQPQHF
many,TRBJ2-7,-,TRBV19,TGTGCCAGTAGTTCCACAGGGTTAGGCAAGGGCGAGCAGTACTTC,CASSSTGLGKGEQYF
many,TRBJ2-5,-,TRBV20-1,TGCAGTGCACCCGACTCGTACACCCAGTACTTC,CSAPDSYTQYF
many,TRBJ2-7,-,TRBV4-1,TGCGCCAGCAGCCAAGTACTACAGGGAACCTACGAGCAGTACTTC,CASSQVLQGTYEQYF
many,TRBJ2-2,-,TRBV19,TGTGCCAGTAGTATAGAGGGACTCAACACCGGGGAGCTGTTTTTT,CASSIEGLNTGELFF
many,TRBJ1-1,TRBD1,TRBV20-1,TGCAGTGCAACCGGACAGGCCGGCGGGGTAGCTTTCTTT,CSATGQAGGVAFF
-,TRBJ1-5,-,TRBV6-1,TGTGCCAGCAGAATGAGAGGGCAAGCTAGCAATCAGCCTCAGCATTTT,CASRMRGQASNQPQHF
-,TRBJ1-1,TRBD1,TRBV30,TGTGCCTGGAGTGTAAACAGGGGCTGGGGCACTGAAGCTTTCTTT,CAWSVNRGWGTEAFF
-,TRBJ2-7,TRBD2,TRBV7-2,TGTGCCAGCAGCTCCTACCAGCGGGGTTCCTACGAGCAGTACTTC,CASSSYQRGSYEQYF
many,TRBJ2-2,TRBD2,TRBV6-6,TGTGCCAGCAGAGATGGACTAGCGGGAGGAGGGATCAGCACCGGGGAGCTGTTTTTT,CASRDGLAGGGISTGELFF
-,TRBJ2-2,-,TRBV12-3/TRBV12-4,TGTGCCAGCATTTCCGACAGGATGACCGGGGAGCTGTTTTTT,CASISDRMTGELFF
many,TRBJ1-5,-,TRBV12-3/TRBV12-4,TGTGCCAGCAGCGCAAATAATCAGCCCCAGCATTTT,CASSANNQPQHF
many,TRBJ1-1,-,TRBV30,TGTGCCTGGAGCCGGCAGGACACTGAAGCTTTCTTT,CAWSRQDTEAFF
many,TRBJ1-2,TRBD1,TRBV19,TGTGCCAGTAGGACAGGGAGGAACTATGGCTACACCTTC,CASRTGRNYGYTF
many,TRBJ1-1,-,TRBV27,TGTGCCAGCAGTACAACGGGACTTCGAGCTTTCTTT,CASSTTGLRAFF
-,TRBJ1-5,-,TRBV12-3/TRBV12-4,TGTGCCAGCACCCCAGGGACCGGGAATCAGCCCCAGCATTTT,CASTPGTGNQPQHF
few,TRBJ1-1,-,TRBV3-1,TGTGCCAGCAGCCAAGGGGGGGTAAGGATGAACACTGAAGCTTTCTTT,CASSQGGVRMNTEAFF
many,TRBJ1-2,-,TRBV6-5,TGTGCCAGCAGTGTACTTAGGGACTATGGCTACACCTTC,CASSVLRDYGYTF
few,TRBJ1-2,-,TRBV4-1,TGCGCCAGCAGCAACATTGACAGCCAATGGTATGGCTACACCTTC,CASSNIDSQWYGYTF
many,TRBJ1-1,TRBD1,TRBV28,TGTGCCAGCAGTTTATTTGACAGGGACACTGAAGCTTTCTTT,CASSLFDRDTEAFF
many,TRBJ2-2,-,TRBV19,TGTGCCAGTAGAGGGTCAGTTCTAACCGGGGAGCTGTTTTTT,CASRGSVLTGELFF
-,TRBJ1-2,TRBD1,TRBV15,TGTGCCACCAGCAGAAATCCAAGGGACAGGGCGGTCTCTGGCTACACCTTC,CATSRNPRDRAVSGYTF
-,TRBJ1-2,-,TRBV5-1,TGCGCCAGCAGCCCACGGACGGAAGCACTCTATGGCTACACCTTC,CASSPRTEALYGYTF
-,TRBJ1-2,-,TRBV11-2,TGTGCCAGCAGCTTCACCCGGGAGGGTTATGGCTACACCTTC,CASSFTREGYGYTF
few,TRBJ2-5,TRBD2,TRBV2,TGTGCCAGCAGGGATATAGCGGGTTTCGACCAAGAGACCCAGTACTTC,CASRDIAGFDQETQYF
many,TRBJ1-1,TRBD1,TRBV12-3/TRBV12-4,TGTGCCAGCAGTTCCTCTACAGGGGGGATCACTGAAGCTTTCTTT,CASSSSTGGITEAFF
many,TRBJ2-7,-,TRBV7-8,TGTGCCAGCAGCTTAGGACGCGGGGATCCCTACGAGCAGTACTTC,CASSLGRGDPYEQYF
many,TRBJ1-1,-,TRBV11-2,TGTGCCAGCAGCTTAGGCGCGGGGGGCGTTACTGAAGCTTTCTTT,CASSLGAGGVTEAFF
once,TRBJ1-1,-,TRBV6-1,TGTGCCAGCAGCTTTACCCCAGGGTGGGTGAACACTGAAGCTTTCTTT,CASSFTPGWVNTEAFF
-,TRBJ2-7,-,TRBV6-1,TGTGCCAGCAGTGTAGGTGTCTACGAGCAGTACTTC,CASSVGVYEQYF
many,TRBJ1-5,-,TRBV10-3,TGTGCCATCAGTGAGTCGAACTCAGGCCAGCCCCAGCATTTT,CAISESNSGQPQHF
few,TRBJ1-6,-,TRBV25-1,TGTGCCAGCAGTGAGTGGGGGCAGCGGAATTCACCCCTCCACTTT,CASSEWGQRNSPLHF
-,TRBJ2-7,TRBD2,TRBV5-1,TGCGCCAGCAGCACTAGCGGTTACGAGCAGTACTTC,CASSTSGYEQYF
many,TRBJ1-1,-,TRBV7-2,TGTGCCAGCAGCTTAGTGACACAGAAAACTGAAGCTTTCTTT,CASSLVTQKTEAFF
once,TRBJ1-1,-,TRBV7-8,TGTGCCAGCAGCTTAGGGTCACTGGGGAGGGACACTGAAGCTTTCTTT,CASSLGSLGRDTEAFF
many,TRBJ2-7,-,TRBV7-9,TGTGCCAGCAGCTTAGTAGGGCGCGAGCAGTACTTC,CASSLVGREQYF
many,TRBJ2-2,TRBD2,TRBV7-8,TGTGCCAGCAGCTCCTGGACTAGCCGTGCCGGGGAGCTGTTTTTT,CASSSWTSRAGELFF
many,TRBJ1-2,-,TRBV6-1,TGTGCCAGCAGTGGACAGCGGAACTATGGCTACACCTTC,CASSGQRNYGYTF
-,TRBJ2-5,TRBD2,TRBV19,TGTGCCAGTAGTATAGTCACCTCGGGACTAAGAAAAAAAGAGACCCAGTACTTC,CASSIVTSGLRKKETQYF
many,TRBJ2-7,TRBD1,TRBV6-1,TGTGCCAGCAGCGAGACAGGGGGCGCAGACTACGAGCAGTACTTC,CASSETGGADYEQYF
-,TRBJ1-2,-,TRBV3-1,TGTGCCAGCAGCCCCAACACGGGACGTACAGATGGCTACACCTTC,CASSPNTGRTDGYTF